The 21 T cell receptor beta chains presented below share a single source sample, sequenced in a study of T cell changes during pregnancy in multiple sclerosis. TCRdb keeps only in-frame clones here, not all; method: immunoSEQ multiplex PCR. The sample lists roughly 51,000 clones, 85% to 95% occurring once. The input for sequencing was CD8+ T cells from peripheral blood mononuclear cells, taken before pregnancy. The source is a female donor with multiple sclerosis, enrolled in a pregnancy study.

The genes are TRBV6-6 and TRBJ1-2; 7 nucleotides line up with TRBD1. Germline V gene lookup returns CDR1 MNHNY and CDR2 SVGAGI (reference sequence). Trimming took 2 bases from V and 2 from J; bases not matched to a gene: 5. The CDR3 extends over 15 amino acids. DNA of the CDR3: TGTGCCAGCAGTTACGAGGGACAGAAGAACTATGGCTACACCTTC. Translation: CASSYEGQKNYGYTF.

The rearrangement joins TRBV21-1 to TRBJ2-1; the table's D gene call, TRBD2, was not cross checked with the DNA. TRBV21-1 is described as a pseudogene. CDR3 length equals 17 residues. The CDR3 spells CASSKFRGLAEENEQFF. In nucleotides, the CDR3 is TGTGCCAGCAGCAAATTTAGGGGACTAGCGGAGGAAAATGAGCAGTTCTTC.

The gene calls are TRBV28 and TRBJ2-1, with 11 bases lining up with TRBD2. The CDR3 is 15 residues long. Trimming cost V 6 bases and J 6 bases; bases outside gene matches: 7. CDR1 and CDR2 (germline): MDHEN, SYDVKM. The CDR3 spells CASRLGLAEPNEQFF. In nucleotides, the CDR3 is TGTGCCAGCAGATTGGGACTAGCGGAGCCCAATGAGCAGTTCTTC.

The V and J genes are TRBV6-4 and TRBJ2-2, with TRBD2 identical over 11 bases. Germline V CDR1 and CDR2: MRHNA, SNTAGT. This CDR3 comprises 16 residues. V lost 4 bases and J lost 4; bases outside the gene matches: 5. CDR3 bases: TGTGCCAGCAGTGGTGGGACTAGCGGAGGCACCGGGGAGCTGTTTTTT. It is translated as CASSGGTSGGTGELFF.

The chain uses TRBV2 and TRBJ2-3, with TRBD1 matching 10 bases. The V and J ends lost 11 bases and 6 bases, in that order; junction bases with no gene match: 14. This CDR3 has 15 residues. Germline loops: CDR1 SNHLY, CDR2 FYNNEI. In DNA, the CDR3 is TGTGCCTCCAGGCGGGACAGGGGTTCACGGGATACGCAGTATTTT. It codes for CASRRDRGSRDTQYF.

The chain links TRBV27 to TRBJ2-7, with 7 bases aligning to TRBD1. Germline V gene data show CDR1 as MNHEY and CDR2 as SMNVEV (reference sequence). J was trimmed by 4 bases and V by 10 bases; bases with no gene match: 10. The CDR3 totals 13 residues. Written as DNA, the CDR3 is TGTGCCACTAAGGGACAGAGCAATTACGAGCAGTACTTC. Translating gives CATKGQSNYEQYF.

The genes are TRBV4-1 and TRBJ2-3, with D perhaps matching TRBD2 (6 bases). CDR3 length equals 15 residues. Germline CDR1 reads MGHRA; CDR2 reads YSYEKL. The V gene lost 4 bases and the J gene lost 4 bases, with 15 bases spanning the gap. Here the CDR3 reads CASSPRLVYPDTQYF. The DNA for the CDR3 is TGCGCCAGCAGCCCAAGACTAGTTTACCCAGATACGCAGTATTTT.

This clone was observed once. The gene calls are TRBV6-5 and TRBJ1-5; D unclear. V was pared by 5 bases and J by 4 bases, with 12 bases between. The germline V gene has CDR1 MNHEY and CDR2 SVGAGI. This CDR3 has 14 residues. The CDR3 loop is CASSRTGGNQPQHF. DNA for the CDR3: TGTGCCAGCAGTCGAACTGGAGGGAATCAGCCCCAGCATTTT.

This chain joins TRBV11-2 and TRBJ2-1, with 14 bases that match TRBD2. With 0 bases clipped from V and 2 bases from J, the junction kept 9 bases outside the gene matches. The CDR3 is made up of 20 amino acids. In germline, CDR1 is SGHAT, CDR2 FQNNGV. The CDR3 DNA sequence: TGTGCCAGCAGCTTAGAGGGCCATTGGGGACTAGCGGGAGCCTACAATGAGCAGTTCTTC. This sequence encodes CASSLEGHWGLAGAYNEQFF.

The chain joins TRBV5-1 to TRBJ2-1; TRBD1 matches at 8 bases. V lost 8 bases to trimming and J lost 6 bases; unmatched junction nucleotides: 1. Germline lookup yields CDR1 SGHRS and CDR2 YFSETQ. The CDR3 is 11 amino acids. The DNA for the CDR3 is TGCGCCAGTACAGGGGGCAATGAGCAGTTCTTC. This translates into CASTGGNEQFF.

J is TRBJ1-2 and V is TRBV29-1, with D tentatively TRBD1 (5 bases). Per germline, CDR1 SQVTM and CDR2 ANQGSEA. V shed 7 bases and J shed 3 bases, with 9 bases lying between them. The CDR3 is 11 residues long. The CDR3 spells CSAGGDYGYTF. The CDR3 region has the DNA TGCAGCGCGGGGGGGGACTATGGCTACACCTTC.

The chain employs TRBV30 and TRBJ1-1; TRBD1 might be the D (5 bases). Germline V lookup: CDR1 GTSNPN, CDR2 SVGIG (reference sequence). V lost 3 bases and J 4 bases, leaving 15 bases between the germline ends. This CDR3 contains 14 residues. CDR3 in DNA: TGTGCCTGGAGCCTTGGGGGGTTGGCCACTGAAGCTTTCTTT. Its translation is CAWSLGGLATEAFF.

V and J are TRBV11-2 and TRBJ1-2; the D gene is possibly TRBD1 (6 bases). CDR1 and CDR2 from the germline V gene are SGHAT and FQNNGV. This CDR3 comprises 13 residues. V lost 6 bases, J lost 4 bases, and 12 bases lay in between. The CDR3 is CASSEGVIYGYTF. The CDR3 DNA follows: TGTGCCAGCAGTGAGGGGGTTATCTATGGCTACACCTTC.

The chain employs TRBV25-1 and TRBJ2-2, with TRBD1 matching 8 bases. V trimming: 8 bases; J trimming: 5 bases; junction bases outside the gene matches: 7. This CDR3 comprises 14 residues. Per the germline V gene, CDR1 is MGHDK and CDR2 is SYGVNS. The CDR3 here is CASSRTGRTGELFF. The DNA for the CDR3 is TGTGCCAGCTCCCGGACAGGGCGAACCGGGGAGCTGTTTTTT.

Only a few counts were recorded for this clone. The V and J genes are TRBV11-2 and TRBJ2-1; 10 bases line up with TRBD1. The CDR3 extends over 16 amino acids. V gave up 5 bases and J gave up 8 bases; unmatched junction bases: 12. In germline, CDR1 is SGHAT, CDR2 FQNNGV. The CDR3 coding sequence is TGTGCCAGCAGCAAAAGACAGGGGGCTAGAGTCGATGAGCAGTTCTTC. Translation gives CASSKRQGARVDEQFF.

This CDR3 is CASSSTGNGGETQYF. The CDR3 DNA is TGCGCCAGCAGCTCTACAGGGAATGGCGGAGAGACCCAGTACTTC. The chain joins TRBV5-1 to TRBJ2-5, with a possible D match to TRBD1 (6 bases). The CDR3 is 15 amino acids. Per germline, CDR1 SGHRS and CDR2 YFSETQ. The V end was cut by 3 bases, the J end by 4 bases, with 16 bases between.

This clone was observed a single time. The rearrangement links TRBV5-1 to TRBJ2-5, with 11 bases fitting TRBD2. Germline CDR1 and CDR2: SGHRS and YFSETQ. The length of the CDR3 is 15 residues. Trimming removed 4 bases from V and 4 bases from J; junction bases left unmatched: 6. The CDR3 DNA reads TGCGCCAGCAGCGCCACTAGCGGGAGTATAGAGACCCAGTACTTC. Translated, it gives CASSATSGSIETQYF.

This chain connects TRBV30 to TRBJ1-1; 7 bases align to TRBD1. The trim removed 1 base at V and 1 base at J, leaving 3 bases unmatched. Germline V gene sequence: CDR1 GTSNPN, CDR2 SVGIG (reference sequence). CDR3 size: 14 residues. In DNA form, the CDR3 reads TGTGCCTGGAGTGCGACAGGGAGGAACACTGAAGCTTTCTTT. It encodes CAWSATGRNTEAFF.

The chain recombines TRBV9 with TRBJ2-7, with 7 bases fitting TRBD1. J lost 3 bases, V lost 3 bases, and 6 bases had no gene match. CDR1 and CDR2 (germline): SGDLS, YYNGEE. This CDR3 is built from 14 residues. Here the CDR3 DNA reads TGTGCCAGCAGCGGCAGGGACAGTTACTACGAGCAGTACTTC. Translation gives CASSGRDSYYEQYF.

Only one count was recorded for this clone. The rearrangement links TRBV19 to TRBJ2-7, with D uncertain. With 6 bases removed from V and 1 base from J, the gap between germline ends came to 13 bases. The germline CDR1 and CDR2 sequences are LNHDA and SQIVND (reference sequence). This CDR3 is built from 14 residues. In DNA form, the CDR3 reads TGTGCCAGTAGAGAGATTCCCTCATCCTACGAGCAGTACTTC. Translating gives CASREIPSSYEQYF.

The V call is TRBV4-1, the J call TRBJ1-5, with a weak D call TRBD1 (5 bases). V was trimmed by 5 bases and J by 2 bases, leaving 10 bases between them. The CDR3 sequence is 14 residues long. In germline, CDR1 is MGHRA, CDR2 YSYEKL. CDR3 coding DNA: TGCGCCAGCAGCTACGACAGAGGCAATCAGCCCCAGCATTTT. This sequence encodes CASSYDRGNQPQHF.